The entry that follows covers one T cell receptor beta chain sequence. Its target is unknown. Treatment of the sample: approximately 9-day PBMC culture with coronavirus spike peptide pools or control peptides (ViraFEST assay). Per germline, CDR1 LNHDA and CDR2 SQIVND (reference sequence). The V segment lost 2 bases and the J segment 10 bases; nucleotides outside the gene matches: 6. CDR3 length equals 14 residues. The data belong to a study of vaccination and CD4 T cells after COVID-19. Study-wide points: The authors identified 304 of 307 vaccine-specific clones in convalescent patients as spike mono-reactive.

Oncomine TCR Beta short-read sequencing was applied to DNA from cultured CD4+ T cells. One entry per CDR3 protein, called by TCRdb with MiXCR from the PCR reads. The sample lists approximately 12,000 distinct CDR3 sequences; roughly 30% were seen once. The sample here was CD4+ T cells from blood, cultured in vitro, taken after SARS-CoV-2 vaccination. The receptor's source is a human donor who had recovered from COVID-19. The chain has TRBV19 and TRBJ1-4; 8 positions match TRBD1. In DNA, the CDR3 is TGTGCCAGTAGTATATCGGACAGGGTTGGAAAACTGTTTTTT. This codes for CASSISDRVGKLFF.